One and the same sample provided the 24 T cell receptor beta chains below, sequenced in a study of T cell responses to AZD1222 COVID-19 vaccine. The method was immunoSEQ multiplex PCR; TCRdb's version includes in-frame clones alone and lacks a portion of them. The data show 250,000 to 300,000 clones, almost 95% seen once. This specimen consisted of peripheral blood, obtained 28 days after the second AZD1222 dose. The receptors derive from an adult who received the AZD1222 COVID-19 vaccine.

The rearrangement joins TRBV7-8 to TRBJ2-7, with TRBD2 matching 7 bases. Germline V gene sequence: CDR1 SGHVS, CDR2 FQNEAQ. This CDR3 comprises 14 residues. The V segment lost 3 bases and the J segment 2 bases; nucleotides outside the gene matches: 4. CDR3 amino acids: CASSFSSGAYEQYF. The CDR3 nucleotides read TGTGCCAGCAGCTTTTCTAGCGGAGCCTACGAGCAGTACTTC. Full variable domain (outside the CDR3, taken from reference TRBV7-8 and TRBJ2-7): GAGVSQSPRYKVAKRGQDVALRCDPISGHVSLFWYQQALGQGPEFLTYFQNEAQLDKSGLPSDRFFAERPEGSVSTLKIQRTQQEDSAVYLCASSFSSGAYEQYFGPGTRLTVT.

The rearrangement joins TRBV7-3 to TRBJ2-7; D is uncertain. CDR1 is SGHTA, CDR2 FQGTGA, per germline. This CDR3 region has 14 residues. V shed 3 bases and J shed 7 bases, with 16 bases lying between them. The DNA for the CDR3 is TGTGCCAGCAGCTTTTCCCCCTCTTCTAAAGAGCAGTACTTC. It specifies CASSFSPSSKEQYF.

V gene TRBV6-5 combines with J gene TRBJ1-2, with TRBD1 matching over 9 bases. Unmatched junction bases numbered 3, after V lost 0 bases and J lost 4 bases. CDR1 is MNHEY and CDR2 is SVGAGI in the germline V gene. The CDR3 is 15 amino acids. For the CDR3, the DNA is TGTGCCAGCAGTTACTCGGGACAGGGTGGCTATGGCTACACCTTC. It specifies CASSYSGQGGYGYTF.

This rearrangement joins TRBV4-1 to TRBJ2-2; TRBD1 matches 7 bases. The V gene's germline CDR1 is MGHRA and CDR2 YSYEKL. The CDR3 is made up of 17 amino acids. After removal of 0 bases from V and 0 bases from J, the junction contained 4 bases not matched to a gene. The CDR3 reads CASSQDSGQANTGELFF. CDR3 nucleotide sequence: TGCGCCAGCAGCCAAGACTCAGGACAGGCGAACACCGGGGAGCTGTTTTTT.

The chain couples TRBV4-1 to TRBJ2-2, with unresolved D. CDR1 and CDR2 from the germline V gene are MGHRA and YSYEKL. CDR3 length equals 14 residues. The V and J ends lost 4 bases and 4 bases respectively, with 10 bases between them. The CDR3: CASSPPGLTGELFF. Here the CDR3 DNA reads TGCGCCAGCAGCCCCCCCGGGCTCACCGGGGAGCTGTTTTTT.

The V gene is TRBV29-1, the J gene TRBJ2-1, with TRBD2 matching 8 bases. The CDR3 covers 15 residues. The V gene end was trimmed by 0 bases and the J gene end by 5 bases; junction bases not matched to a gene: 6. Germline V gene sequence: CDR1 SQVTM, CDR2 ANQGSEA. Here the CDR3 reads CSVEEPLAEHNEQFF. The DNA for the CDR3 is TGCAGCGTTGAAGAACCACTAGCGGAGCACAATGAGCAGTTCTTC.

The V and J genes are TRBV7-8 and TRBJ1-2; no definite D call. The germline V gene has CDR1 SGHVS and CDR2 FQNEAQ. This CDR3 is built from 13 residues. V lost 5 bases and J lost 4, with 11 bases in between. CDR3 DNA: TGTGCCAGCAGCACTAGGGAGATCTATGGCTACACCTTC. This gives the protein CASSTREIYGYTF. Based on the CDR3 plus reference TRBV7-8 and TRBJ1-2, the full variable domain is GAGVSQSPRYKVAKRGQDVALRCDPISGHVSLFWYQQALGQGPEFLTYFQNEAQLDKSGLPSDRFFAERPEGSVSTLKIQRTQQEDSAVYLCASSTREIYGYTFGSGTRLTVV.

The genes are TRBV5-1 and TRBJ2-3; D is unclear. Germline-derived CDR1 and CDR2 are SGHRS and YFSETQ. CDR3 length: 12 amino acids. Trimming took off 4 bases at V and 5 bases at J, with 8 bases between the two ends. The CDR3 DNA follows: TGCGCCAGCAGCAAAGTGAGAGATACGCAGTATTTT. It specifies CASSKVRDTQYF.

CDR3 loop: CASSSGAYEAEQYF. The CDR3 bases are TGTGCCAGCAGCTCGGGAGCCTACGAAGCCGAGCAGTACTTC. This chain connects TRBV11-1 to TRBJ2-7; a possible D gene is TRBD2 (6 bases). Trimming took off 4 bases at V and 6 bases at J, with 16 bases between the two ends. Germline V gene lookup returns CDR1 SGHAT and CDR2 FQDESV (reference sequence). The CDR3 runs to 14 residues.

The chain combines TRBV5-1 with TRBJ2-1; TRBD2 aligns across 10 bases. CDR3 length equals 19 residues. V lost 0 bases to trimming and J lost 6 bases; unmatched junction nucleotides: 15. The germline V gene has CDR1 SGHRS and CDR2 YFSETQ. In DNA form, the CDR3 reads TGCGCCAGCAGCTTGGCCCCCGTGGGGAGCGGGGGGGCGGTCAATGAGCAGTTCTTC. Its protein product is CASSLAPVGSGGAVNEQFF.

In this sample, this clone turned up once. The rearrangement joins TRBV15 to TRBJ1-4; no firm D call. Trimming cost V 1 base and J 0 bases, with 6 bases left between them. This CDR3 is 15 amino acids long. In germline, CDR1 is LNHNV, CDR2 YYDKDF (reference sequence). The CDR3 sequence is CATSRVVATNEKLFF. DNA for the CDR3: TGTGCCACCAGCAGAGTGGTTGCAACTAATGAAAAACTGTTTTTT.

This chain links TRBV19 with TRBJ1-6; 9 nucleotides line up with TRBD1. This CDR3 region has 18 residues. Germline V lookup: CDR1 LNHDA, CDR2 SQIVND (reference sequence). V lost 3 bases and J lost 4; bases outside the gene matches: 10. CDR3 loop: CASSMRTGDGLYNSPLHF. CDR3 DNA sequence: TGTGCCAGTAGTATGCGGACAGGGGATGGTCTGTATAATTCACCCCTCCACTTT.

In nucleotides, the CDR3 is TGTGCCAGCGTGGCGGCGGGGGGAAACACCATATATTTT. This encodes CASVAAGGNTIYF. This rearrangement joins TRBV6-6 to TRBJ1-3; D unresolved. Germline loops: CDR1 MNHNY, CDR2 SVGAGI (reference sequence). The CDR3 length is 13 residues. The V gene lost 8 bases and the J gene lost 4 bases, with 12 bases spanning the gap.

This clone occurred a few times. The V and J genes are TRBV20-1 and TRBJ1-5, with D possibly matching TRBD1 (5 bases). Trimming left V 3 bases short and J 0 bases short, with 12 bases between. CDR1 and CDR2 from the germline V gene are DFQATT and SNEGSKA (reference sequence). This CDR3 contains 15 residues. This chain's CDR3 is CSASGAEYSNQPQHF. The CDR3 bases are TGCAGTGCTAGTGGGGCCGAGTATAGCAATCAGCCCCAGCATTTT.

This sequence joins TRBV21-1 and TRBJ1-1; the table's D call TRBD1 went unverified against the DNA. TRBV21-1 is a known pseudogene. CDR3 length equals 18 residues. In nucleotides, the CDR3 is TGTGCCAGCCGCCTTCCAGAGGGCTCGACAGGGCATAAAACTGAAGCTTTCTTT. It yields the protein CASRLPEGSTGHKTEAFF.

The V and J genes are TRBV6-5 and TRBJ1-1; D uncertain. From germline, CDR1 is MNHEY and CDR2 SVGAGI. The CDR3 sequence is 13 residues long. The V and J ends lost 2 bases and 4 bases respectively, with 8 bases between them. CDR3 nucleotide sequence: TGTGCCAGCAGTTACACGGTGGGCACTGAAGCTTTCTTT. This codes for CASSYTVGTEAFF.

The chain has TRBV2 and TRBJ2-7, with a tentative D call TRBD1 (6 bases). In germline, CDR1 is SNHLY, CDR2 FYNNEI. V gave up 9 bases and J gave up 4 bases, with 16 bases separating them. This CDR3 has 13 residues. In DNA, the CDR3 is TGTGCCAGACCCCGACAGGCACGGTACGAGCAGTACTTC. Translated: CARPRQARYEQYF.

For the CDR3, the DNA is TGTGCCAGCAGTCGAAGACTAGCCCCGTCAGAGACCCAGTACTTC. Translating it yields CASSRRLAPSETQYF. The V and J genes are TRBV2 and TRBJ2-5; 7 bases are shared with TRBD2. This CDR3 has 15 residues. With 5 bases clipped from V and 4 bases from J, the junction kept 10 bases outside the gene matches. Germline V gene data show CDR1 as SNHLY and CDR2 as FYNNEI.

The rearrangement links TRBV19 to TRBJ2-7, with 7 bases matching TRBD2. Germline lookup yields CDR1 LNHDA and CDR2 SQIVND (reference sequence). CDR3 length: 12 amino acids. V shed 5 bases and J 5 bases; nucleotides not matched to a gene: 3. CDR3 region: CASSASGNEQYF. CDR3 nucleotide sequence: TGTGCCAGTAGTGCTAGCGGTAACGAGCAGTACTTC.

V and J are TRBV7-2 and TRBJ1-6; D is uncertain. The length of the CDR3 is 13 residues. The V and J ends lost 4 bases and 9 bases respectively, with 10 bases between them. Germline-derived CDR1 and CDR2 are SGHTA and FQGNSA. In DNA, the CDR3 is TGTGCCAGCAGCTCGACACCTCCTTCACCCCTCCACTTT. As protein: CASSSTPPSPLHF.

V and J are TRBV5-5 and TRBJ2-2; D is possibly TRBD2 (6 bases). The CDR3 length is 17 residues. The germline V gene encodes CDR1 SGHKS and CDR2 YYEKEE (reference sequence). Trimming took off 6 bases at V and 5 bases at J, with 23 bases between the two ends. CDR3 loop: CASTSLGGTGGTGELFF. The CDR3 region has the DNA TGTGCCAGCACCTCTTTGGGGGGAACAGGAGGGACCGGGGAGCTGTTTTTT.

This clone was picked up one time. This chain uses TRBV6-5 with TRBJ1-2; 7 bases are shared with TRBD1. V shed 6 bases and J 6 bases; nucleotides not matched to a gene: 13. CDR1 MNHEY and CDR2 SVGAGI come from the germline V gene. The CDR3 totals 15 residues. The CDR3 sequence is CASRQQGRGGHGYTF. The CDR3 bases are TGTGCCAGCAGACAACAGGGGAGGGGTGGCCATGGCTACACCTTC.

V gene TRBV15 combines with J gene TRBJ1-5, with a weak D call TRBD1 (5 bases). Between the trimmed V and J ends, which lost 2 bases and 1 base, there was a span of 9 bases. This CDR3 contains 15 residues. Germline lookup yields CDR1 LNHNV and CDR2 YYDKDF (reference sequence). The CDR3 DNA follows: TGTGCCACCAGCAGACACCGGGACAGCAATCAGCCCCAGCATTTT. It specifies CATSRHRDSNQPQHF.

This chain connects TRBV4-3 to TRBJ2-7; maybe TRBD2 (5 bases). The CDR3 is made up of 14 amino acids. CDR1 and CDR2 (germline): LGHNA, YSLEER. V was shortened by 4 bases and J by 1 base, with 11 bases between the two germline ends. CDR3 sequence (DNA): TGCGCCAGCAGCCCCGATGGAGGATCCTACGAGCAGTACTTC. This translates into CASSPDGGSYEQYF.